One sample yielded the 23 T cell receptor beta chains listed below, sequenced in a study of T-cell reconstitution after alpha-beta-depleted transplantation in children. Unique molecular identifiers were used to barcode this TCRbeta library. MiXCR, applied by TCRdb to the PCR reads, yields one record per CDR3 protein. This sample carries about 310,000 distinct CDR3 sequences, roughly 25% of them seen once, and the ten largest clones take approximately 10%. The material was PBMCs, mostly from graft donor cells, obtained 180 days after TCRalphabeta/CD19-depleted stem cell transplant. The origin of the receptors is a male patient aged 10-17 years who had a stem cell transplant for acute lymphoblastic leukemia, so the T cells may come from the graft donor.

This clonotype showed up just a few times. The chain employs TRBV7-8 and TRBJ1-5; 7 nucleotides agree with TRBD1. This CDR3 has 16 residues. The J segment lost 4 bases and the V segment lost 1 base, leaving 7 bases of the junction unmatched. The germline CDR1 and CDR2 sequences are SGHVS and FQNEAQ. The CDR3 nucleotides are TGTGCCAGCAGCTTAGTCCCCCGGACAGGAAATCAGCCCCAGCATTTT. This codes for CASSLVPRTGNQPQHF.

This rearrangement joins TRBV12-3 or TRBV12-4 to TRBJ1-3; 7 bases line up with TRBD1. This CDR3 is built from 15 residues. V lost 4 bases, J lost 4 bases, and 7 bases stayed unmatched. CDR3 amino acids: CASSYPQGTGNTIYF. CDR3 sequence (DNA): TGTGCCAGCAGTTACCCACAGGGGACGGGAAACACCATATATTTT.

This clonotype turned up a few times. The V call is TRBV5-1, the J call TRBJ2-1; 9 nucleotides align to TRBD2. Germline trimming cut 4 bases from V and 0 bases from J; bases unmatched to any gene: 11. This CDR3 spans 18 amino acids. Germline CDR1 SGHRS, CDR2 YFSETQ. CDR3 region: CASSEASGIWSSYNEQFF. DNA of the CDR3: TGCGCCAGCAGCGAGGCTAGCGGGATATGGAGCTCCTACAATGAGCAGTTCTTC.

V gene TRBV5-1 combines with J gene TRBJ2-6; no clear D gene. The CDR3 has 17 amino acids. V gave up 1 base and J gave up 3 bases, with 14 bases separating them. In germline, CDR1 is SGHRS, CDR2 YFSETQ. CDR3 bases: TGCGCCAGCAGCTTGAGGCAGGCAAGAGGTGGGGCCAACGTCCTGACTTTC. Amino acids: CASSLRQARGGANVLTF.

This sequence joins TRBV29-1 and TRBJ2-7, with TRBD1 matching over 8 bases. V lost 1 base, J lost 3 bases, and 5 bases stayed unmatched. CDR1 SQVTM and CDR2 ANQGSEA come from the germline V gene. CDR3 size: 14 residues. This CDR3 is CSVEVEQGGYEQYF. DNA for the CDR3: TGCAGCGTTGAAGTCGAACAGGGGGGCTACGAGCAGTACTTC.

This rearrangement joins TRBV20-1 to TRBJ2-7, with D possibly matching TRBD2 (6 bases). Germline V gene data show CDR1 as DFQATT and CDR2 as SNEGSKA (reference sequence). V lost 5 bases, J lost 4 bases, and 18 bases lay in between. The CDR3 is 14 residues long. CDR3 amino acids: CSAGGIVFPYEQYF. CDR3 DNA: TGCAGTGCTGGAGGGATAGTCTTCCCTTACGAGCAGTACTTC.

In this sample, this clonotype turned up a few times. The gene calls are TRBV5-1 and TRBJ2-7, with no clear D. V was pared by 3 bases and J by 3 bases, with 13 bases between. The CDR3 has 14 amino acids. Germline assignment: CDR1 SGHRS and CDR2 YFSETQ. CDR3 nucleotide sequence: TGCGCCAGCAGCTCAGGTGGTCCAATCTACGAGCAGTACTTC. Its protein product is CASSSGGPIYEQYF.

The chain uses TRBV7-6 and TRBJ2-1; D is tentatively TRBD1 or TRBD2 (5 bases each). Trimming pared 2 bases from V and 7 bases from J, leaving 21 bases between. CDR3 length equals 17 residues. Germline V gene sequence: CDR1 SGHVS, CDR2 FNYEAQ. For the CDR3, the DNA is TGTGCCAGCAGCTTAAGTGGGAGCAGGTTAGGGGTGAATGAGCAGTTCTTC. Protein product: CASSLSGSRLGVNEQFF.

The rearrangement links TRBV2 to TRBJ2-7; 8 bases align to TRBD2. Germline V gene data show CDR1 as SNHLY and CDR2 as FYNNEI. The CDR3 is 13 residues long. V trimming: 6 bases; J trimming: 5 bases; junction bases outside the gene matches: 6. CDR3 sequence: CASRERELDEQYF. As DNA, the CDR3 is TGTGCCAGCAGGGAGCGGGAGTTGGACGAGCAGTACTTC. The variable domain in full, completed from reference TRBV2 and TRBJ2-7, reads EPEVTQTPSHQVTQMGQEVILRCVPISNHLYFYWYRQILGQKVEFLVSFYNNEISEKSEIFDDQFSVERPDGSNFTLKIRSTKLEDSAMYFCASRERELDEQYFGPGTRLTVT.

The chain joins TRBV6-5 to TRBJ2-2; perhaps TRBD1 as D (5 bases). Per the germline V gene, CDR1 is MNHEY and CDR2 is SVGAGI. The V end lost 2 bases, the J end lost 2 bases, and 9 bases lay between the germline ends. The CDR3 loop spans 15 amino acids. The CDR3 coding sequence is TGTGCCAGCAGTTACAGGGGATTCAACACCGGGGAGCTGTTTTTT. It encodes CASSYRGFNTGELFF.

The chain is built from TRBV6-1 and TRBJ2-1; D remains unclear. CDR1 is MNHNS and CDR2 is SASEGT in the germline V gene. Trimming took 2 bases from V and 5 from J, leaving 4 bases between them. This CDR3 is built from 12 residues. In DNA form, the CDR3 reads TGTGCCAGCAGTGAATGGGACAATGAGCAGTTCTTC. Amino acids: CASSEWDNEQFF.

The rearrangement uses TRBV29-1 and TRBJ1-2; maybe TRBD1 (5 bases). This CDR3 is 13 amino acids long. Germline CDR1 and CDR2: SQVTM and ANQGSEA. Trimming cost V 4 bases and J 4 bases, with 13 bases left between them. The CDR3 nucleotides read TGCAGCGTTGTCGGGGCCGCGGCCTATGGCTACACCTTC. Translation gives CSVVGAAAYGYTF.

The chain has TRBV19 and TRBJ2-3; 8 bases agree with TRBD2. With 5 bases clipped from V and 6 bases from J, the junction kept 4 bases outside the gene matches. The CDR3 runs 13 residues. From germline, CDR1 is LNHDA and CDR2 SQIVND (reference sequence). The CDR3 DNA reads TGTGCCAGTAGTCTTCGGGGGGGTGATACGCAGTATTTT. This codes for CASSLRGGDTQYF.

V usage is TRBV4-2 and J usage is TRBJ2-7; 9 bases are shared with TRBD2. CDR3 length equals 16 residues. V shed 3 bases, J shed 3 bases, and the junction held 9 bases outside the gene matches. In germline, CDR1 is LGHNA, CDR2 YNFKEQ. The CDR3 DNA is TGTGCCAGCAGCCAGGACGGACTAGCGTTCATCTACGAGCAGTACTTC. Its protein is CASSQDGLAFIYEQYF.

A few counts support this clonotype. The chain recombines TRBV5-1 with TRBJ2-3; 15 bases are a match to TRBD2. Per germline, CDR1 SGHRS and CDR2 YFSETQ. With 0 bases clipped from V and 3 bases from J, the junction kept 11 bases outside the gene matches. This CDR3 has 20 amino acids. The CDR3 bases are TGCGCCAGCAGCTTGGGGGGACTAGCGGGAGGATTCCCCAAGACAGATACGCAGTATTTT. This encodes CASSLGGLAGGFPKTDTQYF.

A few counts support this clonotype. The chain couples TRBV5-1 to TRBJ2-5; D possibly corresponds to TRBD1 (5 bases). The germline CDR1 and CDR2 sequences are SGHRS and YFSETQ. Trimming removed 5 bases at V and 1 base at J, with 12 bases between. This CDR3 region has 14 residues. CDR3 nucleotide sequence: TGCGCCAGCAGACCGCCAGGGTTCCAAGAGACCCAGTACTTC. It is translated as CASRPPGFQETQYF.

The rearrangement joins TRBV7-2 to TRBJ2-3, with D perhaps TRBD1 or TRBD2 (6 bases each). This CDR3 is built from 16 residues. Deletions cut 1 base from V and 0 bases from J, with 11 bases between. Per germline, CDR1 SGHTA and CDR2 FQGNSA. The chain's CDR3 is CASSLGGGRSTDTQYF. The CDR3 bases are TGTGCCAGCAGCTTAGGAGGGGGGCGTAGCACAGATACGCAGTATTTT.

This clonotype was seen more than once but under ten times. This chain uses TRBV7-2 with TRBJ2-1, with 11 bases fitting TRBD2. In germline, CDR1 is SGHTA, CDR2 FQGNSA. The CDR3 sequence is 18 residues long. V was pared by 4 bases and J by 1 base, with 9 bases of the junction left unmatched. DNA of the CDR3: TGTGCCAGCAGCTATAGCGGGAGGGTCGGCCGGTCCTACAATGAGCAGTTCTTC. This translates into CASSYSGRVGRSYNEQFF.

This clonotype was observed many times. The V and J genes are TRBV12-3 or TRBV12-4 and TRBJ1-5; 11 bases are shared with TRBD1. Germline trimming cut 6 bases from V and 1 base from J; bases unmatched to any gene: 8. CDR3 length: 17 residues. The CDR3 DNA is TGTGCCAGCAGCGCAGGGACAGGGGGATTCAGCAATCAGCCCCAGCATTTT. The encoded protein is CASSAGTGGFSNQPQHF.

The V and J genes are TRBV12-3 or TRBV12-4 and TRBJ2-1, with TRBD1 as a possible D gene (6 bases). V gave up 6 bases and J gave up 1 base, with 13 bases separating them. The CDR3 length is 15 residues. CDR3: CASRRTGLSYNEQFF. The CDR3 coding sequence is TGTGCCAGCAGACGAACAGGGTTATCCTACAATGAGCAGTTCTTC.

The chain links TRBV7-9 to TRBJ2-5; TRBD2 might be the D (7 bases). Trimming removed 1 base at V and 5 bases at J, with 14 bases between. CDR3 size: 15 residues. Germline V gene data show CDR1 as SEHNR and CDR2 as FQNEAQ (reference sequence). Written as DNA, the CDR3 is TGTGCCAGCAGCTTAGTCGGGGGGCCGCGGGAGACCCAGTACTTC. Amino acid sequence: CASSLVGGPRETQYF.

The chain combines TRBV11-2 with TRBJ2-1; 8 positions agree with TRBD2. The V gene end was trimmed by 5 bases and the J gene end by 1 base; junction bases not matched to a gene: 7. There are 16 residues in the CDR3. CDR1 and CDR2 (germline): SGHAT, FQNNGV. The CDR3 here is CASSPLSGISYNEQFF. The CDR3 coding sequence is TGTGCCAGCAGCCCGCTTAGCGGGATTTCCTACAATGAGCAGTTCTTC. Combining the CDR3 with reference TRBV11-2 and TRBJ2-1 gives the whole variable domain EAGVAQSPRYKIIEKRQSVAFWCNPISGHATLYWYQQILGQGPKLLIQFQNNGVVDDSQLPKDRFSAERLKGVDSTLKIQPAKLEDSAVYLCASSPLSGISYNEQFFGPGTRLTVL.

This clonotype showed up just a few times. The CDR3 nucleotides are TGCGCCAGCAGCGACCGGGACCAAGCCTACGAGCAGTACTTC. This gives the protein CASSDRDQAYEQYF. V gene TRBV5-1 combines with J gene TRBJ2-7, with D perhaps TRBD1 or TRBD2 (5 bases each). CDR1 SGHRS and CDR2 YFSETQ come from the germline V gene. Trimming pared 4 bases from V and 2 bases from J, leaving 13 bases between. The CDR3 runs 14 residues. Complete variable domain (other parts from reference TRBV5-1 and TRBJ2-7): KAGVTQTPRYLIKTRGQQVTLSCSPISGHRSVSWYQQTPGQGLQFLFEYFSETQRNKGNFPGRFSGRQFSNSRSEMNVSTLELGDSALYLCASSDRDQAYEQYFGPGTRLTVT.